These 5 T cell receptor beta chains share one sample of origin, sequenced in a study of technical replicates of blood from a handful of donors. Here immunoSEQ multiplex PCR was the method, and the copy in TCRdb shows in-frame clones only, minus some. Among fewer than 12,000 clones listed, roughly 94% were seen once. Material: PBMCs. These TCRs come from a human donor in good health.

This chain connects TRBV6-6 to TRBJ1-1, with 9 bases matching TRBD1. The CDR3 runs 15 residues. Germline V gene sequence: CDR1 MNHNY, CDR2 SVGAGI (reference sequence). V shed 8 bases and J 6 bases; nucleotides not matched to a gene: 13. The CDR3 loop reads CASSKGQGEGAEAFF. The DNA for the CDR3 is TGTGCCAGCTCCAAGGGACAGGGAGAAGGGGCTGAAGCTTTCTTT.

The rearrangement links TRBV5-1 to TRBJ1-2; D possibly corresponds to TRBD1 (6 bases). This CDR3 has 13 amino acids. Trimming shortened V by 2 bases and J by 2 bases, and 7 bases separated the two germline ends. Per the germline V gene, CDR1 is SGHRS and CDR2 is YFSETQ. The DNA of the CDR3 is TGCGCCAGCAGCTTAGACAGGAACTATGGCTACACCTTC. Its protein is CASSLDRNYGYTF.

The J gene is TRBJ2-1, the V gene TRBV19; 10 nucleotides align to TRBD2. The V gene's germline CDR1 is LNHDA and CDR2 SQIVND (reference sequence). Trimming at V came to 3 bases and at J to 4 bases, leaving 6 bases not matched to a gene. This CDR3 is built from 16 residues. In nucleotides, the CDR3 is TGTGCCAGTAGTATGTTCCTAGCGGGAGTGTACAATGAGCAGTTCTTC. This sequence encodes CASSMFLAGVYNEQFF.

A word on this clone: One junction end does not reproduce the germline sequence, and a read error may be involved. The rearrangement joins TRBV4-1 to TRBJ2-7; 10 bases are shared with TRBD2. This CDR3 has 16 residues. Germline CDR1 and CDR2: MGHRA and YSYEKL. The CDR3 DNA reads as TGCGCCAGCAGCCAAGCGGGGACTAGCGTTTCCTACGGGCAGTACTTC. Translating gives CASSQAGTSVSYGQYF.

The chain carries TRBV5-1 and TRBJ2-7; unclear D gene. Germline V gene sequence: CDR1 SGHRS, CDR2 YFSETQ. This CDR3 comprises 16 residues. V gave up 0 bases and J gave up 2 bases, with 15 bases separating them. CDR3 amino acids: CASSLGSGKQTYEQYF. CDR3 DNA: TGCGCCAGCAGCTTGGGATCGGGTAAACAAACCTACGAGCAGTACTTC.